Sequencing of this T cell receptor beta chain was carried out in a study of blood T cell repertoires in COVID-19. V lost 4 bases and J lost 2; bases outside the gene matches: 14. CDR1 and CDR2 from the germline V gene are MNHNS and SASEGT. There are 18 residues in the CDR3. Some clones are missing from TCRdb's copy, which holds only in-frame ones; the method was immunoSEQ multiplex PCR. The table records 140,000 or so clones, approximately 84% of them present only once. The source material was peripheral blood. The clonotype originates from a woman aged 60-75 years with acute or convalescent COVID-19. This rearrangement joins TRBV6-1 to TRBJ2-1; 7 bases fit TRBD2. CDR3 amino acids: CASSATGALAPPYNEQFF. The CDR3 coding sequence is TGTGCCAGCAGTGCCACAGGAGCACTAGCGCCGCCCTACAATGAGCAGTTCTTC.